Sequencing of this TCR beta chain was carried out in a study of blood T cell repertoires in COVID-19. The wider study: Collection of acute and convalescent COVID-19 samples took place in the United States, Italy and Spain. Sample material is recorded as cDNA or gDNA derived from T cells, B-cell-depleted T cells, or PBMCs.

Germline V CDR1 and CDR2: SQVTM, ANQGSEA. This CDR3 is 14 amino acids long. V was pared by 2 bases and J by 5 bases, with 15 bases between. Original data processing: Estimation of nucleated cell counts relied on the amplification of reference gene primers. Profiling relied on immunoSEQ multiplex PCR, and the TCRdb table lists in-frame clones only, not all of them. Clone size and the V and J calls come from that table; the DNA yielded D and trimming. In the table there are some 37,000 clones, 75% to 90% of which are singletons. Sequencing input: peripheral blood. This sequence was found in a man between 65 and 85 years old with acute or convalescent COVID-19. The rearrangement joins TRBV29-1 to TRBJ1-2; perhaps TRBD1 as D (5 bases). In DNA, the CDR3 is TGCAGCGTTGAACGCGGGGCCGCTTTATATGGCTACACCTTC. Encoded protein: CSVERGAALYGYTF.